This T cell receptor beta chain was retrieved from a study of early T cells in non-severe SARS-CoV-2 infection. Turning to the study itself: It was bulk RNA from unsorted whole blood that was sequenced, and the chains were unpaired. Whole-study results and caveats: In VDJdb matching, anti-spike CD8 responses were favored while private and CD4 specificities went missing.

Germline V gene lookup returns CDR1 ENHRY and CDR2 SYGVKD. Deletions cut 4 bases from V and 1 base from J, with 13 bases between. The CDR3 consists of 15 residues. This clonotype came up many times. Its cognate antigen is unknown. Using its own MiXCR run on the 5' RACE reads, TCRdb lists one record per CDR3 protein. The data hold some 50,000 distinct CDR3 sequences, with around 9.7% observed a single time. This TCR was recovered from an adult who was a healthcare worker with PCR-confirmed SARS-CoV-2 infection or an uninfected control (not recorded which). Sequencing was performed on whole blood. The rearrangement joins TRBV10-3 to TRBJ2-5, with D unresolved. The CDR3 bases are TGTGCCATCAGTGGTGCGAACACCCTCCAAGAGACCCAGTACTTC. The encoded protein is CAISGANTLQETQYF.